This T cell receptor (beta chain) is drawn from a study of vaccination and CD4 T cells after COVID-19. CDR3 size: 15 residues. The germline CDR1 and CDR2 sequences are MNHNS and SASEGT. V was pared by 4 bases and J by 4 bases, with 16 bases between. The study sequenced cultured CD4+ T cell DNA using the Oncomine TCR Beta short-read assay. In this case, cultured CD4+ T cells provided the extracted genomic DNA. TCRdb re-called the PCR reads with MiXCR, one entry per CDR3 protein. The sample yields about 9,700 distinct CDR3 sequences, around 68% seen once. Treatment meaning: roughly nine-day PBMC culture with coronavirus spike peptide pools or control peptides (ViraFEST assay). Remarks on this clonotype: Its specificity is not known.

This chain joins TRBV6-1 and TRBJ1-1; D possibly corresponds to TRBD1 (6 bases). The source material was CD4+ T cells from blood, cultured in vitro. This receptor was identified in a human donor who had recovered from COVID-19. CDR3 bases: TGTGCCAGCAGTGCACCACAGGGAAGGAGCACTGAAGCTTTCTTT. Its translation: CASSAPQGRSTEAFF.